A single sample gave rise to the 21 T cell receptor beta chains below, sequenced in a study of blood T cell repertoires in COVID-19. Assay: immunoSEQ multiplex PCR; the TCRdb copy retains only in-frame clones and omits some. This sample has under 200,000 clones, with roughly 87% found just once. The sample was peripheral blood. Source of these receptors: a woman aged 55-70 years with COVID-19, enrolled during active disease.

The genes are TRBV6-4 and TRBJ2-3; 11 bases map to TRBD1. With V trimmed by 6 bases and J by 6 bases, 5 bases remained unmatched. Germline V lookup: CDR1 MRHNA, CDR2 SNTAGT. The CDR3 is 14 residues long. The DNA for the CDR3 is TGTGCCAGCAGACGGACAGGGGGCCGGGATACGCAGTATTTT. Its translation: CASRRTGGRDTQYF.

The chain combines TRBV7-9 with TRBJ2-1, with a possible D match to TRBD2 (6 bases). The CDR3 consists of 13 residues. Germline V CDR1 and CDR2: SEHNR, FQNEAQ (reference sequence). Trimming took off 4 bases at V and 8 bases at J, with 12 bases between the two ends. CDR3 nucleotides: TGTGCCAGCAGCTCATCACTAGCTGATGAGCAGTTCTTC. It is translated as CASSSSLADEQFF. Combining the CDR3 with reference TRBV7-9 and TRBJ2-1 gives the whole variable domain DTGVSQNPRHKITKRGQNVTFRCDPISEHNRLYWYRQTLGQGPEFLTYFQNEAQLEKSRLLSDRFSAERPKGSFSTLEIQRTEQGDSAMYLCASSSSLADEQFFGPGTRLTVL.

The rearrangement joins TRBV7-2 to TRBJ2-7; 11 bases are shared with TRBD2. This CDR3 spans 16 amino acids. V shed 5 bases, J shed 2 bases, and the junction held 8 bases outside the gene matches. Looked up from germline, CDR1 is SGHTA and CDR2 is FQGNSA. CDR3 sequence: CASSPTIAGGPYEQYF. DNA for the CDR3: TGTGCCAGCAGCCCAACGATAGCGGGAGGGCCCTACGAGCAGTACTTC.

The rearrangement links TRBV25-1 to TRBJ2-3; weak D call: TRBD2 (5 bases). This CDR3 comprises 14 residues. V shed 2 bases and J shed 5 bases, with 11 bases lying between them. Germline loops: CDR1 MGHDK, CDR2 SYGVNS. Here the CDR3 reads CASSEPLGLDTQYF. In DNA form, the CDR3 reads TGTGCCAGCAGTGAACCCCTCGGACTAGATACGCAGTATTTT.

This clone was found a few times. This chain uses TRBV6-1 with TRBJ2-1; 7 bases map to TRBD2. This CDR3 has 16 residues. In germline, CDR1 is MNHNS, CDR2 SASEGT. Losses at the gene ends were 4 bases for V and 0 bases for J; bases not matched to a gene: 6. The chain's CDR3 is CASSVEIAGSYNEQFF. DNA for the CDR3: TGTGCCAGCAGTGTTGAAATAGCGGGCTCCTACAATGAGCAGTTCTTC.

As DNA, the CDR3 is TGTGCCAGCACTCTAACGGGGGGGCCAGATACGCAGTATTTT. This encodes CASTLTGGPDTQYF. V is TRBV3-1 (or the pseudogene TRBV3-2) and J is TRBJ2-3; 8 bases match TRBD2. Per the germline V gene, CDR1 is LGHDT and CDR2 is YNNKEL (reference sequence). The CDR3 has 14 amino acids. The trim removed 7 bases at V and 4 bases at J, leaving 7 bases unmatched.

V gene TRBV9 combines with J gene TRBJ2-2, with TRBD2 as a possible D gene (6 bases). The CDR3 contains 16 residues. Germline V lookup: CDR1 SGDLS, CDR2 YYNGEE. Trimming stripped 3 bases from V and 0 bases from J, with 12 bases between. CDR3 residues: CASSGAGTSNTGELFF. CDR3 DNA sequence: TGTGCCAGCAGCGGGGCCGGGACTTCGAACACCGGGGAGCTGTTTTTT.

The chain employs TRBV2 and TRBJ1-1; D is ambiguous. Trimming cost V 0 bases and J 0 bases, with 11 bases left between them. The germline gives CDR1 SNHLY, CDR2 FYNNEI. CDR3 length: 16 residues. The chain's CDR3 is CASSEAWGAMNTEAFF. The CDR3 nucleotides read TGTGCCAGCAGTGAAGCGTGGGGAGCCATGAACACTGAAGCTTTCTTT. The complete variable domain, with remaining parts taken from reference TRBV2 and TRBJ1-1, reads EPEVTQTPSHQVTQMGQEVILRCVPISNHLYFYWYRQILGQKVEFLVSFYNNEISEKSEIFDDQFSVERPDGSNFTLKIRSTKLEDSAMYFCASSEAWGAMNTEAFFGQGTRLTVV.

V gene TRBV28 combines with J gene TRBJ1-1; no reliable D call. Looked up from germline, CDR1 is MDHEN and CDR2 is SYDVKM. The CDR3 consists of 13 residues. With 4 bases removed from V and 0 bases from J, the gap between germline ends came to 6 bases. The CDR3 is CASSSDMNTEAFF. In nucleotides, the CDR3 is TGTGCCAGCAGTTCCGACATGAACACTGAAGCTTTCTTT.

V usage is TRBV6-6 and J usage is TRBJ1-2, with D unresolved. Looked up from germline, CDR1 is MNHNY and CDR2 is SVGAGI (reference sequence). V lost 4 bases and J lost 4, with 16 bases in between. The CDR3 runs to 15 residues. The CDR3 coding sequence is TGTGCCAGCAGTTCCCCCGTTCTACCCGTCTATGGCTACACCTTC. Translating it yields CASSSPVLPVYGYTF.

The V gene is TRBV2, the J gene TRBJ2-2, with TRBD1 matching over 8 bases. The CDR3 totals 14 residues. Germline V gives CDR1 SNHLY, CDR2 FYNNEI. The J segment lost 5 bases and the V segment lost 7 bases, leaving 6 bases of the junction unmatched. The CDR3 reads CASKQGGVTGELFF. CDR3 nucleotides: TGTGCCAGCAAACAGGGGGGTGTAACCGGGGAGCTGTTTTTT.

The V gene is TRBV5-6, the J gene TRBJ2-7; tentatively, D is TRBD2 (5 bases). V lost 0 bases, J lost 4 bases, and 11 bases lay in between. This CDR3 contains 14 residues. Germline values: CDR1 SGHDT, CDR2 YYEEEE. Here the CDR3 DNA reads TGTGCCAGCAGCTTGGTGAGCGGAAGTTACGAGCAGTACGTC. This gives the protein CASSLVSGSYEQYV.

CDR3 region: CASSFNRGRFNIQYF. The CDR3 DNA reads TGTGCCAGCAGTTTTAATAGGGGCAGGTTTAACATTCAGTACTTC. The V call is TRBV28, the J call TRBJ2-4, with D perhaps TRBD1 (5 bases). Trimming took off 3 bases at V and 7 bases at J, with 16 bases between the two ends. The CDR3 covers 15 residues. Germline-derived CDR1 and CDR2 are MDHEN and SYDVKM.

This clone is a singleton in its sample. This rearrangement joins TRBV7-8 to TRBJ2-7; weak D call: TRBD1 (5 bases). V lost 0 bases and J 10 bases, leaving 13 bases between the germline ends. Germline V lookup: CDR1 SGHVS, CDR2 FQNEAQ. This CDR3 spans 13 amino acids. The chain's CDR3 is CASSLALDRQQYV. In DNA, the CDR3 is TGTGCCAGCAGCTTAGCGTTAGACAGACAACAGTACGTC.

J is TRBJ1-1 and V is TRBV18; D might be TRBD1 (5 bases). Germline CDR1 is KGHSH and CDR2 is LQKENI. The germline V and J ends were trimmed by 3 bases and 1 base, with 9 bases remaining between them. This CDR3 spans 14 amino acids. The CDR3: CASSPNDRNTEAFF. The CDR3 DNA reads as TGTGCCAGCTCACCGAACGACAGGAACACTGAAGCTTTCTTT.

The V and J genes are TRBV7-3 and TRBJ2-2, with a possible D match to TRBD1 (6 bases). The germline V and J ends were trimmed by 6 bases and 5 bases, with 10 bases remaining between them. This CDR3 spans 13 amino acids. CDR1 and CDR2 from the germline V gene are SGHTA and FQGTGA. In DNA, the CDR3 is TGTGCCAGCAGGGGGGCTAGGACCGGGGAGCTGTTTTTT. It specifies CASRGARTGELFF.

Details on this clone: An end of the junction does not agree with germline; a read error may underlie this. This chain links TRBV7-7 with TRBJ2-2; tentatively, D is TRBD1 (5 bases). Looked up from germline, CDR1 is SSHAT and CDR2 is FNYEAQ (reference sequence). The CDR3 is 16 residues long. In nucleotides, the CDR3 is TGTGCTAGCAGCTTACTTGTAGGGGTGGACACCGGGGAGCTGTTTTTT. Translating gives CASSLLVGVDTGELFF. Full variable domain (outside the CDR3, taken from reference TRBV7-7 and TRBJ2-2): GAGVSQSPRYKVTKRGQDVTLRCDPISSHATLYWYQQALGQGPEFLTYFNYEAQPDKSGLPSDRFSAERPEGSISTLTIQRTEQRDSAMYRCASSLLVGVDTGELFFGEGSRLTVL.

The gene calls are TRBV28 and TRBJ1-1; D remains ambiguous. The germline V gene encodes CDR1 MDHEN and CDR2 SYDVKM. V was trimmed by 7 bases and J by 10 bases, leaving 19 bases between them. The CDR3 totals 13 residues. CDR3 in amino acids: CASTLTGSGVAFF. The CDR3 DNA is TGTGCCAGCACCCTAACCGGGAGCGGGGTAGCTTTCTTT.

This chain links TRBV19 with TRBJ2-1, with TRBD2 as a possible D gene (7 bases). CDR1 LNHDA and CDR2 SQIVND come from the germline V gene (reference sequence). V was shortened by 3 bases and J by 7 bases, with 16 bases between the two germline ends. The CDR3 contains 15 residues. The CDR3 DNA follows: TGTGCCAGTAGTATGAGGGGGGGGTACCCAAATGAGCAGTTCTTC. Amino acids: CASSMRGGYPNEQFF.

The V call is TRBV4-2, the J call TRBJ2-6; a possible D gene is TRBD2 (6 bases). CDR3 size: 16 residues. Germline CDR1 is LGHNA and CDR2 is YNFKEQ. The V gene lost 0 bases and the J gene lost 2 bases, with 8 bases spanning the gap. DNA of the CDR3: TGTGCCAGCAGCCAAGAGCGGGGTGCTGGGGCCAACGTCCTGACTTTC. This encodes CASSQERGAGANVLTF.

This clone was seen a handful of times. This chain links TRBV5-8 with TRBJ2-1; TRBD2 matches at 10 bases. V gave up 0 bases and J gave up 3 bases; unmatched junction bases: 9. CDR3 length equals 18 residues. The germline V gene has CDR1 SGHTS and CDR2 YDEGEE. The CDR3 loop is CASSLGQLAGPDYNEQFF. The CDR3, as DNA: TGTGCCAGCAGCTTGGGACAACTAGCGGGACCCGACTACAATGAGCAGTTCTTC. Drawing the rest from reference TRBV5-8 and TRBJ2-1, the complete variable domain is EAGVTQSPTHLIKTRGQQATLRCSPISGHTSVYWYQQALGLGLQFLLWYDEGEERNRGNFPPRFSGRQFPNYSSELNVNALELEDSALYLCASSLGQLAGPDYNEQFFGPGTRLTVL.